Each of the 27 T cell receptor beta chains below was sequenced from the same sample in a study of blood T cells in healthy people across ages. The second PCR ran roughly 7 to 12 cycles with a sample-barcoded 5' primer and J-beta primers. TCRdb recomputed calls from the 5' RACE reads with MiXCR, one row per CDR3 protein. The profile covers about 560,000 distinct CDR3 sequences, with 27% appearing a single time and over 3.5% taken by the ten largest. These same data were also listed under a study on T cells of mothers and their children.

The sequenced material came from blood. The receptors were gathered from a boy younger than 10 in good health.

The chain carries TRBV29-1 and TRBJ2-1; D assignment may be TRBD1 or TRBD2 (5 bases each). CDR3 size: 12 residues. Germline CDR1 and CDR2: SQVTM and ANQGSEA. Between the trimmed V and J ends, which lost 1 base and 12 bases, there was a span of 13 bases. The CDR3 spells CSVEGWGWGQFF. The CDR3 DNA sequence: TGCAGCGTTGAAGGCTGGGGGTGGGGGCAGTTCTTC.

The chain combines TRBV7-9 with TRBJ1-4, with D hard to call. Looked up from germline, CDR1 is SEHNR and CDR2 is FQNEAQ (reference sequence). V was pared by 4 bases and J by 4 bases, with 7 bases between. The CDR3 runs 13 residues. CDR3 residues: CASSSVLNEKLFF. CDR3 nucleotide sequence: TGTGCCAGCAGCTCAGTCCTTAATGAAAAACTGTTTTTT.

J is TRBJ2-1 and V is TRBV7-9, with 9 positions matching TRBD2. V shed 0 bases, J shed 7 bases, and the junction held 4 bases outside the gene matches. CDR1 SEHNR and CDR2 FQNEAQ come from the germline V gene (reference sequence). This CDR3 is 15 amino acids long. The chain's CDR3 is CASSLAAGGPNEQFF. CDR3 sequence (DNA): TGTGCCAGCAGCTTAGCCGCGGGGGGGCCGAATGAGCAGTTCTTC.

The rearrangement uses TRBV4-3 and TRBJ2-5; no clear D. The assigned J gene may be wrong: the sequence end matches TRBJ2-1 better. Per germline, CDR1 LGHNA and CDR2 YSLEER. The length of the CDR3 is 14 residues. DNA for the CDR3: TGCGCCAGCGCCTCCGGGTTAGGTCCCAATGAGCAGTTCTTC. Amino acid sequence: CASASGLGPNEQFF.

As to this clonotype: An end of the junction differs from the germline gene, which may be a read error. The chain has TRBV5-1 and TRBJ2-3, with 8 positions matching TRBD2. In germline, CDR1 is SGHRS, CDR2 YFSETQ. This CDR3 spans 14 amino acids. The CDR3 DNA reads TGCGCCAGCCGACCCGGGGGGGCGCGAGATGCGCAGTATTTT. Its protein is CASRPGGARDAQYF.

The CDR3 here is CASGLGQGNEKLFF. CDR3 nucleotide sequence: TGTGCTAGTGGCCTCGGACAGGGGAATGAAAAACTGTTTTTT. V usage is TRBV12-5 and J usage is TRBJ1-4, with 9 bases that match TRBD1. The CDR3 is made up of 14 amino acids. The junction had 4 bases not matched to a gene; V was cut back by 6 bases and J by 5 bases. Germline CDR1 and CDR2: LGHNT and FRNRAP.

V is TRBV25-1 and J is TRBJ2-3; 7 bases map to TRBD1. Germline CDR1 reads MGHDK; CDR2 reads SYGVNS. The V segment lost 3 bases and the J segment 2 bases; nucleotides outside the gene matches: 5. The CDR3 is 15 residues long. DNA of the CDR3: TGTGCCAGCAGTGACCCTGGACAGGTCACAGATACGCAGTATTTT. This sequence encodes CASSDPGQVTDTQYF.

This sequence joins TRBV9 and TRBJ2-3; TRBD1 agrees at 7 bases. Germline-derived CDR1 and CDR2 are SGDLS and YYNGEE. The V gene end was trimmed by 3 bases and the J gene end by 3 bases; junction bases not matched to a gene: 13. The CDR3 covers 17 residues. CDR3 DNA sequence: TGTGCCAGCAGCGCCAACAGGGGCCTGGAGCTTACAGATACGCAGTATTTT. Protein sequence: CASSANRGLELTDTQYF.

This clonotype was counted between two and nine times. No conserved phenylalanine or tryptophan is present at the end of the CDR3, so a read error is the likely explanation. No DNA is shown, since the ends of the CDR3 on it are uncertain; the CDR3 is the one TCRdb lists. The chain links TRBV5-1 to TRBJ2-2; TRBD2 is taken as the D call from the table, unchecked against the DNA. The CDR3 spans 8 amino acids, including both terminal residues. Germline V gene lookup returns CDR1 SGHRS and CDR2 YFSETQ. The chain's CDR3 is CATRTGLA.

This clonotype was detected only a few times. V is TRBV11-2 and J is TRBJ1-1; no firm D call. Trimming took 5 bases from V and 9 from J, leaving 16 bases between them. Germline CDR1 reads SGHAT; CDR2 reads FQNNGV. This CDR3 has 13 amino acids. The CDR3 loop reads CASSPEEGIQAFF. The CDR3 DNA reads TGTGCCAGCAGCCCAGAAGAGGGTATACAAGCTTTCTTT.

CDR3 amino acids: CASSQEVQRGGGTQYF. The CDR3, as DNA: TGTGCCAGCAGCCAAGAAGTCCAGCGGGGTGGGGGGACCCAGTACTTC. The chain combines TRBV4-2 with TRBJ2-5; 7 nucleotides agree with TRBD2. Trimming cost V 0 bases and J 7 bases; bases outside gene matches: 11. This CDR3 has 16 residues. Per the germline V gene, CDR1 is LGHNA and CDR2 is YNFKEQ.

This rearrangement joins TRBV29-1 to TRBJ2-1; D uncertain. V was trimmed by 7 bases and J by 6 bases, leaving 13 bases between them. The CDR3 is 12 amino acids. CDR1 and CDR2 (germline): SQVTM, ANQGSEA. CDR3 loop: CSGQAAANEQFF. The DNA for the CDR3 is TGCAGCGGCCAGGCAGCAGCCAATGAGCAGTTCTTC.

V is TRBV6-2 or TRBV6-3 and J is TRBJ2-1; D may match TRBD1 or TRBD2 (7 bases each). The J call may be wrong; the DNA end is better matched by TRBJ2-7. CDR3 length: 13 amino acids. Germline-derived CDR1 and CDR2 are MNHEY and SVGEGT. CDR3 in amino acids: CASRGGGQNEQYF. In nucleotides, the CDR3 is TGTGCCAGCAGGGGCGGGGGACAGAACGAGCAGTACTTC.

This clonotype was detected a few times. V is TRBV20-1 and J is TRBJ2-5; D assignment may be TRBD1 or TRBD2 (5 bases each). This CDR3 contains 14 residues. Trimming stripped 5 bases from V and 0 bases from J, with 13 bases between. Germline lookup yields CDR1 DFQATT and CDR2 SNEGSKA (reference sequence). CDR3 in amino acids: CSASPGTNQETQYF. The CDR3 DNA reads as TGCAGTGCTTCACCCGGGACGAACCAAGAGACCCAGTACTTC.

This clonotype has more than one count but fewer than ten. The chain joins TRBV5-1 to TRBJ2-4, with a tentative D call TRBD2 (5 bases). The CDR3 runs 14 residues. Germline V lookup: CDR1 SGHRS, CDR2 YFSETQ. V shed 3 bases and J shed 8 bases, with 15 bases lying between them. The CDR3 protein is CASSYGLVSDIQYF. Written as DNA, the CDR3 is TGCGCCAGCAGCTATGGACTGGTATCGGACATTCAGTACTTC.

Only one count was recorded for this clonotype. One end of the junction varies from germline; a read error may be responsible. The chain carries TRBV29-1 and TRBJ1-2; D remains unclear. CDR3 length: 11 residues. The germline V gene encodes CDR1 SQVTM and CDR2 ANQGSEA. The CDR3 bases are TGCAGCGTGAACTATAACGATGGCTACACCTTC. It translates to CSVNYNDGYTF.

This clonotype has a handful of counts. V is TRBV7-9 and J is TRBJ1-4, with a tentative D call TRBD1 (5 bases). CDR3 length equals 15 residues. The ends were cut back, 5 bases at V and 6 bases at J, with 16 bases in the middle. Germline loops: CDR1 SEHNR, CDR2 FQNEAQ (reference sequence). CDR3 protein: CASSPDAGVYEKLFF. Here the CDR3 DNA reads TGTGCCAGCAGCCCGGACGCGGGGGTTTATGAAAAACTGTTTTTT.

This clonotype showed up many times. The chain recombines TRBV4-3 with TRBJ2-4, with TRBD2 matching 12 bases. Germline V CDR1 and CDR2: LGHNA, YSLEER. V shed 2 bases and J 0 bases; nucleotides not matched to a gene: 20. The CDR3 has 23 residues. The CDR3 here is CASSQNPPSGRAWEGIAKNIQYF. The CDR3 region has the DNA TGCGCCAGCAGCCAAAATCCCCCTAGCGGGAGGGCCTGGGAAGGGATAGCCAAAAACATTCAGTACTTC.

This clonotype has only a few counts. J is TRBJ2-1 and V is TRBV7-2; D perhaps matches TRBD2 (7 bases). V dropped 5 bases and J dropped 2 bases, with 16 bases sitting between them. The germline gives CDR1 SGHTA, CDR2 FQGNSA. The CDR3 runs 16 residues. The DNA for the CDR3 is TGTGCCAGCAGCCCCGTGGGGGGGCCGGCCTACAATGAGCAGTTCTTC. This sequence encodes CASSPVGGPAYNEQFF.

The chain combines TRBV7-3 with TRBJ2-1; 11 nucleotides match TRBD2. Germline CDR1 and CDR2: SGHTA and FQGTGA. The junction had 11 bases not matched to a gene; V was cut back by 5 bases and J by 5 bases. The CDR3 runs 17 residues. The CDR3 bases are TGTGCCAGCAGCCTTAGCGGGGGGGCCTTTAGCAACAATGAGCAGTTCTTC. Translated, it gives CASSLSGGAFSNNEQFF.

V gene TRBV7-2 combines with J gene TRBJ2-7; 14 positions match TRBD2. V lost 3 bases, J lost 13 bases, and 8 bases stayed unmatched. This CDR3 has 14 residues. Germline V gene lookup returns CDR1 SGHTA and CDR2 FQGNSA. The CDR3 sequence is CASSFSKGLAGVYF. CDR3 bases: TGTGCCAGCAGCTTCTCCAAGGGACTAGCGGGAGTATACTTC.

The chain couples TRBV27 to TRBJ1-2; D uncertain. There are 14 residues in the CDR3. Deletions cut 2 bases from V and 2 bases from J, with 9 bases between. From germline, CDR1 is MNHEY and CDR2 SMNVEV (reference sequence). In DNA form, the CDR3 reads TGTGCCAGCAGTTTAAGGGCCAGAAACTATGGCTACACCTTC. Translation: CASSLRARNYGYTF.

This clonotype was observed a handful of times. The CDR3 here is CASSQGSSGRPETQYF. In DNA form, the CDR3 reads TGTGCCAGCAGCCAAGGGTCTAGCGGGAGGCCAGAGACCCAGTACTTC. The V call is TRBV3-1, the J call TRBJ2-5; 11 bases match TRBD2. The CDR3 loop spans 16 amino acids. CDR1 is LGHDT and CDR2 is YNNKEL in the germline V gene (reference sequence). The V and J ends lost 1 base and 4 bases, in that order; junction bases with no gene match: 5.

The V call is TRBV29-1, the J call TRBJ1-1; 10 nucleotides align to TRBD1. The germline gives CDR1 SQVTM, CDR2 ANQGSEA. This CDR3 region has 12 residues. Trimming removed 3 bases from V and 11 bases from J; junction bases left unmatched: 6. DNA for the CDR3: TGCAGCGTTGAGGGACAGGGGCCTAGGGCTTTCTTT. Translating it yields CSVEGQGPRAFF.

V usage is TRBV4-3 and J usage is TRBJ1-4; D is ambiguous. There are 17 residues in the CDR3. The ends were cut back, 0 bases at V and 4 bases at J, with 15 bases in the middle. CDR1 and CDR2 from the germline V gene are LGHNA and YSLEER. The CDR3 is CASSQEMIVSNNEKLFF. The CDR3 nucleotides read TGCGCCAGCAGCCAAGAAATGATTGTCAGCAATAATGAAAAACTGTTTTTT.

The chain links TRBV12-3 or TRBV12-4 to TRBJ2-3; 9 bases match TRBD2. Unmatched junction bases numbered 11, after V lost 5 bases and J lost 5 bases. The CDR3 consists of 16 residues. DNA of the CDR3: TGTGCCAGCAGTCCGTATAGCGGGGGCCAGCTAGATACGCAGTATTTT. Its translation is CASSPYSGGQLDTQYF.

This clonotype was detected only a few times. The chain carries TRBV28 and TRBJ2-7; 11 bases fit TRBD1. The CDR3 is made up of 14 amino acids. V lost 8 bases, J lost 4 bases, and 7 bases stayed unmatched. In germline, CDR1 is MDHEN, CDR2 SYDVKM. The CDR3 loop is CASGRDRGKYEQYF. CDR3 nucleotides: TGTGCCAGCGGCCGGGACAGGGGGAAATACGAGCAGTACTTC.